One sample yielded the 6 T cell receptor beta chains listed below, sequenced in a study of CD8 T cells in ankylosing spondylitis. TCRdb fed the 5' RACE reads into MiXCR, producing one record per CDR3 protein. The sample yields 250,000 to 400,000 distinct CDR3 sequences, around a tenth seen once. Sequencing was carried out using blood, either unsorted or a sorted T cell fraction (not recorded which). All receptors come from a female donor with ankylosing spondylitis or in good health (not recorded which).

This clonotype was seen ten or more times. The chain uses TRBV20-1 and TRBJ2-4; the D is unclear. CDR1 DFQATT and CDR2 SNEGSKA come from the germline V gene (reference sequence). V was pared by 3 bases and J by 6 bases, with 9 bases between. The CDR3 consists of 12 residues. CDR3 sequence: CSASLELNIQYF. CDR3 sequence (DNA): TGCAGTGCTAGTTTGGAACTAAACATTCAGTACTTC.

Comments on this clonotype: A much bigger clone sits one base away, suggesting this may be a read error. The chain employs TRBV5-1 and TRBJ1-4; D call uncertain. V was trimmed by 0 bases and J by 5 bases, leaving 11 bases between them. This CDR3 region has 15 residues. Looked up from germline, CDR1 is SGHRS and CDR2 is YFSETQ. CDR3 protein: CASSLATAWNEKLFF. CDR3 nucleotide sequence: TGCGCCAGCAGCTTGGCCACGGCGTGGAATGAAAAACTGTTTTTT.

The sample holds many counts of this clonotype. The genes are TRBV5-1 and TRBJ2-3; maybe TRBD2 (6 bases). Looked up from germline, CDR1 is SGHRS and CDR2 is YFSETQ. V shed 4 bases and J shed 4 bases, with 10 bases lying between them. CDR3 length: 13 amino acids. CDR3 nucleotides: TGCGCCAGCAGCGGTGGAGGGGCAGATACGCAGTATTTT. This codes for CASSGGGADTQYF.

The V call is TRBV7-6, the J call TRBJ2-7, with D maybe TRBD1 (6 bases). CDR1 and CDR2 from the germline V gene are SGHVS and FNYEAQ. Trimming took off 5 bases at V and 5 bases at J, with 19 bases between the two ends. The CDR3 has 15 residues. DNA for the CDR3: TGTGCCAGCAGCACCTCAGGGGTCCTATCCCACGAGCAGTACTTC. Residues: CASSTSGVLSHEQYF.

This clonotype was recorded at least ten times. The rearrangement joins TRBV5-1 to TRBJ1-3; D is perhaps TRBD1 (5 bases). Germline assignment: CDR1 SGHRS and CDR2 YFSETQ. The CDR3 has 17 residues. Deletions cut 4 bases from V and 1 base from J, with 18 bases between. In nucleotides, the CDR3 is TGCGCCAGCAGCCCTTCTTCCAGGGTAACGTCTGGAAACACCATATATTTT. Translating it yields CASSPSSRVTSGNTIYF.

The CDR3 nucleotides are TGTGCCAGCAGTTTGAAGAACAGGTTTTACTTC. The encoded protein is CASSLKNRFYF. This rearrangement joins TRBV28 to TRBJ2-7; D is perhaps TRBD1 (5 bases). The V end lost 3 bases, the J end lost 13 bases, and 13 bases lay between the germline ends. The CDR3 consists of 11 residues. Per the germline V gene, CDR1 is MDHEN and CDR2 is SYDVKM.